This T cell receptor beta chain emerged from a study of beta chain features in type 1 diabetes. Germline V lookup: CDR1 SQVTM, CDR2 ANQGSEA. After removal of 4 bases from V and 5 bases from J, the junction contained 10 bases not matched to a gene. This CDR3 comprises 15 residues. As every portion of the isolated RNA was reverse transcribed, the sequencing read expressed TCRB transcripts. Assay used: immunoSEQ multiplex PCR; TCRdb lists only in-frame clones, some missing. The sample has roughly 610,000 clones; about a sixth are singletons. This clone turned up a few times. Sample: naive CD4+ T cells from blood. The receptor was derived from a man younger than 35 in good health. V and J are TRBV29-1 and TRBJ2-5; TRBD1 matches at 10 bases. As DNA, the CDR3 is TGCAGCGTTGGCGGGACAGGGGCTATTAAGGAGACCCAGTACTTC. Its protein is CSVGGTGAIKETQYF.